The present T cell receptor beta chain was sequenced within a study of lymphopenia after photon versus proton radiotherapy. Study-wide results and limits: After lymphocyte nadir, photon-treated repertoires showed oligoclonal expansion, especially CD8+ Temra.

Worth noting for this clone: Its antigen is not known. The junction shows a germline mismatch at one end, possibly a read error.

Produced via immunoSEQ multiplex PCR; TCRdb's table is partial and in-frame only. The sample includes 50,000 or so clones, roughly 90% seen only once; the top ten take roughly 17%. The CDR3 length is 14 residues. Per germline, CDR1 MNHEY and CDR2 SVGAGI. V gene TRBV6-5 combines with J gene TRBJ1-5, with 7 bases that match TRBD1. The source of this sequence is a woman in her thirties or forties with cholangiocarcinoma. The sample in question was peripheral blood, obtained from a patient treated with photon-based radiotherapy. This chain's CDR3 is CASGYDRDGQPQHF. In DNA, the CDR3 is TGTGCCAGCGGTTATGACAGGGATGGTCAGCCCCAGCATTTT.